The 27 T cell receptor beta chains below all came from one sample that was sequenced in a study of cytomegalovirus exposure and HLA in healthy donors. The PCR used 60 Vbeta and 13 Jbeta primers. Assay used: immunoSEQ multiplex PCR; TCRdb lists only in-frame clones, some missing. The data contain approximately 210,000 clones, over 60% of them seen just once; the ten biggest clones take up less than 1.1%. Sequenced: PBMCs. All receptors come from a woman between 40 and 55 years old in good health and CMV-seronegative.

In DNA form, the CDR3 reads TGTGCCAGCAGCGTAGCGGGAGTCGATGAGCAGTTCTTC. Translated, it gives CASSVAGVDEQFF. The chain employs TRBV9 and TRBJ2-1, with D possibly matching TRBD2 (6 bases). Germline assignment: CDR1 SGDLS and CDR2 YYNGEE. V was shortened by 0 bases and J by 8 bases, with 9 bases between the two germline ends. The CDR3 extends over 13 amino acids.

The rearrangement joins TRBV30 to TRBJ1-1; D is perhaps TRBD1 (6 bases). Germline V gene data show CDR1 as GTSNPN and CDR2 as SVGIG (reference sequence). This CDR3 is built from 14 residues. Trimming left V 1 base short and J 1 base short, with 10 bases between. CDR3 region: CAWSAGQRNTEAFF. CDR3 DNA sequence: TGTGCCTGGAGTGCCGGACAGAGGAACACTGAAGCTTTCTTT.

This chain uses TRBV12-5 with TRBJ2-1; D might be TRBD2 (6 bases). V was trimmed by 5 bases and J by 0 bases, leaving 11 bases between them. Germline lookup yields CDR1 LGHNT and CDR2 FRNRAP. There are 15 residues in the CDR3. For the CDR3, the DNA is TGTGCTAGTGGTCTGGGACTCTCCTCCTACAATGAGCAGTTCTTC. Protein: CASGLGLSSYNEQFF.

The chain uses TRBV7-9 and TRBJ2-2; TRBD2 might be the D (6 bases). This CDR3 spans 16 amino acids. Looked up from germline, CDR1 is SEHNR and CDR2 is FQNEAQ (reference sequence). V was pared by 10 bases and J by 2 bases, with 20 bases between. The CDR3 here is CAIPTTTGRNTGELFF. CDR3 in DNA: TGTGCCATCCCAACGACGACCGGGAGAAACACCGGGGAGCTGTTTTTT.

The chain joins TRBV11-1 to TRBJ2-1, with 11 bases lining up with TRBD1. Germline CDR1 SGHAT, CDR2 FQDESV (reference sequence). This CDR3 is built from 13 residues. V was clipped by 5 bases and J by 9 bases; unmatched bases: 3. The CDR3 DNA is TGTGCCAGCAGCCGGGGACAGGGGGGTGAGCAGTTCTTC. Its translation: CASSRGQGGEQFF.

This sequence joins TRBV30 and TRBJ2-3; 11 bases map to TRBD2. Germline values: CDR1 GTSNPN, CDR2 SVGIG (reference sequence). V gave up 3 bases and J gave up 4 bases; unmatched junction bases: 6. This CDR3 contains 15 residues. The DNA of the CDR3 is TGTGCCTGGAGCACACTAGCGGGAGTCGCAGATACGCAGTATTTT. The encoded protein is CAWSTLAGVADTQYF.

The rearrangement uses TRBV10-3 and TRBJ2-5, with 12 bases lining up with TRBD2. V lost 5 bases and J lost 5; bases outside the gene matches: 3. The CDR3 is made up of 14 amino acids. Germline-derived CDR1 and CDR2 are ENHRY and SYGVKD. In nucleotides, the CDR3 is TGTGCCATCAGTTCAGGGACTAGCGGGGAGACCCAGTACTTC. As protein: CAISSGTSGETQYF.

The chain has TRBV9 and TRBJ1-2; D remains unclear. The CDR3 has 13 amino acids. V was shortened by 0 bases and J by 4 bases, with 7 bases between the two germline ends. Germline CDR1 and CDR2: SGDLS and YYNGEE. The CDR3 DNA is TGTGCCAGCAGCGTAGTGGAGGGCTATGGCTACACCTTC. It yields the protein CASSVVEGYGYTF. The full variable domain, completed using reference TRBV9 and TRBJ1-2, is DSGVTQTPKHLITATGQRVTLRCSPRSGDLSVYWYQQSLDQGLQFLIQYYNGEERAKGNILERFSAQQFPDLHSELNLSSLELGDSALYFCASSVVEGYGYTFGSGTRLTVV.

This chain links TRBV28 with TRBJ2-2, with 13 bases identical to TRBD2. J lost 7 bases, V lost 9 bases, and 8 bases had no gene match. The CDR3 sequence is 15 residues long. Germline V gene lookup returns CDR1 MDHEN and CDR2 SYDVKM. This chain's CDR3 is CASTGTSGMVGELFF. The DNA for the CDR3 is TGTGCCAGTACGGGGACTAGCGGGATGGTCGGGGAGCTGTTTTTT.

The V call is TRBV11-3, the J call TRBJ2-7; TRBD1 is a possible D gene (5 bases). With 1 base removed from V and 1 base from J, the gap between germline ends came to 11 bases. The length of the CDR3 is 15 residues. Per germline, CDR1 SGHNT and CDR2 YENEEA. The CDR3 DNA reads TGTGCCAGCAGCTTAGCTGGGGCCGGGTCCTACGAGCAGTACTTC. Amino acids: CASSLAGAGSYEQYF.

This clone is a singleton in its sample. The V gene is TRBV27, the J gene TRBJ1-1; tentative D call: TRBD1 (5 bases). Per the germline V gene, CDR1 is MNHEY and CDR2 is SMNVEV (reference sequence). The ends were cut back, 6 bases at V and 4 bases at J, with 12 bases in the middle. This CDR3 spans 13 amino acids. This CDR3 reads CASRVGGGTEAFF. DNA for the CDR3: TGTGCCAGCAGGGTCGGCGGGGGCACTGAAGCTTTCTTT.

This chain joins TRBV19 and TRBJ2-7; D possibly corresponds to TRBD1 (6 bases). This CDR3 spans 14 amino acids. V was shortened by 7 bases and J by 2 bases, with 15 bases between the two germline ends. Germline assignment: CDR1 LNHDA and CDR2 SQIVND (reference sequence). CDR3 loop: CASTTRDKPYEQYF. In DNA, the CDR3 is TGTGCCAGTACCACGAGGGACAAGCCCTACGAGCAGTACTTC. Together with reference TRBV19 and TRBJ2-7, the CDR3 gives the full variable domain: DGGITQSPKYLFRKEGQNVTLSCEQNLNHDAMYWYRQDPGQGLRLIYYSQIVNDFQKGDIAEGYSVSREKKESFPLTVTSAQKNPTAFYLCASTTRDKPYEQYFGPGTRLTVT.

The rearrangement joins TRBV7-7 to TRBJ2-2, with TRBD2 as a possible D gene (6 bases). V gave up 5 bases and J gave up 2 bases, with 15 bases separating them. Germline lookup yields CDR1 SSHAT and CDR2 FNYEAQ (reference sequence). This CDR3 contains 16 residues. DNA for the CDR3: TGTGCCAGCAGCGGGGCTTTCGGGAGCAACACCGGGGAGCTGTTTTTT. The encoded protein is CASSGAFGSNTGELFF.

The chain carries TRBV10-3 and TRBJ2-3; unclear D gene. The CDR3 extends over 15 amino acids. CDR1 ENHRY and CDR2 SYGVKD come from the germline V gene. Trimming stripped 7 bases from V and 0 bases from J, with 14 bases between. This chain's CDR3 is CAITPTSESTDTQYF. CDR3 nucleotide sequence: TGTGCCATCACCCCGACTTCGGAGAGCACAGATACGCAGTATTTT.

In its sample, this clone was seen a few times. This chain joins TRBV6-1 and TRBJ2-7; 10 bases fit TRBD2. This CDR3 contains 13 residues. Germline CDR1 and CDR2: MNHNS and SASEGT. V dropped 9 bases and J dropped 0; count of bases not matched to a gene: 2. The CDR3 DNA sequence: TGTGCCAGTCAGCGGGAGGGCTCCTACGAGCAGTACTTC. Amino acid sequence: CASQREGSYEQYF.

The V and J genes are TRBV7-6 and TRBJ2-6; a weak D match, TRBD1 (6 bases). Trimming took 3 bases from V and 0 from J, leaving 9 bases between them. CDR3 length: 16 amino acids. In germline, CDR1 is SGHVS, CDR2 FNYEAQ. This chain's CDR3 is CASSFGGNSGANVLTF. The CDR3 nucleotides are TGTGCCAGCAGCTTTGGGGGCAACTCTGGGGCCAACGTCCTGACTTTC.

The sample holds one count of this clone. The V gene is TRBV19, the J gene TRBJ1-2, with 10 bases fitting TRBD1. Germline CDR1 reads LNHDA; CDR2 reads SQIVND (reference sequence). The CDR3 is made up of 15 amino acids. The junction had 10 bases not matched to a gene; V was cut back by 9 bases and J by 3 bases. The chain's CDR3 is CARGQGFQRDYGYTF. Here the CDR3 DNA reads TGTGCCAGGGGACAGGGGTTTCAAAGGGACTATGGCTACACCTTC. Together with reference TRBV19 and TRBJ1-2, the CDR3 gives the full variable domain: DGGITQSPKYLFRKEGQNVTLSCEQNLNHDAMYWYRQDPGQGLRLIYYSQIVNDFQKGDIAEGYSVSREKKESFPLTVTSAQKNPTAFYLCARGQGFQRDYGYTFGSGTRLTVV.

The gene calls are TRBV7-8 and TRBJ2-2; 9 bases are shared with TRBD1. Trimming took 5 bases from V and 6 from J; bases not matched to a gene: 10. In germline, CDR1 is SGHVS, CDR2 FQNEAQ. CDR3 length: 16 residues. The CDR3, as DNA: TGTGCCAGCAGCCAGGGACAGGGAGGGATCGCCGGGGAGCTGTTTTTT. Protein sequence: CASSQGQGGIAGELFF. Based on the CDR3 plus reference TRBV7-8 and TRBJ2-2, the full variable domain is GAGVSQSPRYKVAKRGQDVALRCDPISGHVSLFWYQQALGQGPEFLTYFQNEAQLDKSGLPSDRFFAERPEGSVSTLKIQRTQQEDSAVYLCASSQGQGGIAGELFFGEGSRLTVL.

The CDR3 sequence: CASSQQGGGNGYTF. Here the CDR3 DNA reads TGTGCCAGCAGTCAACAAGGGGGCGGGAATGGCTACACCTTC. The rearrangement uses TRBV6-5 and TRBJ1-2; TRBD1 aligns across 7 bases. The germline gives CDR1 MNHEY, CDR2 SVGAGI. The CDR3 is 14 amino acids. V gave up 5 bases and J gave up 6 bases; unmatched junction bases: 9.

This clone showed up just a few times. The rearrangement links TRBV2 to TRBJ2-1; 9 bases match TRBD2. From germline, CDR1 is SNHLY and CDR2 FYNNEI. The CDR3 extends over 15 amino acids. After removal of 4 bases from V and 9 bases from J, the junction contained 10 bases not matched to a gene. The CDR3 region has the DNA TGTGCCAGCAGTGTGCGGGAGGGCCGGGTGTCTGAGCAGTTCTTC. Amino acid sequence: CASSVREGRVSEQFF.

Only one count was recorded for this clone. The junction differs from germline at one of its ends, possibly a read error. The chain is built from TRBV7-9 and TRBJ1-2; 7 bases are shared with TRBD1. CDR1 and CDR2 (germline): SEHNR, FQNEAQ (reference sequence). CDR3 size: 16 residues. The CDR3 DNA reads as TGTTCCAGCAGCTCAGCTGACAGGGACTCTAACTATGGCTACACCTTC. Protein sequence: CSSSSADRDSNYGYTF. Together with reference TRBV7-9 and TRBJ1-2, the CDR3 gives the full variable domain: DTGVSQNPRHKITKRGQNVTFRCDPISEHNRLYWYRQTLGQGPEFLTYFQNEAQLEKSRLLSDRFSAERPKGSFSTLEIQRTEQGDSAMYLCSSSSADRDSNYGYTFGSGTRLTVV.

The chain combines TRBV15 with TRBJ1-2; D gene uncertain. CDR3 length equals 13 residues. V was cut by 0 bases and J by 5 bases, with 7 bases left in between. The germline V gene encodes CDR1 LNHNV and CDR2 YYDKDF (reference sequence). The CDR3 reads CATSRDVSYGYTF. The CDR3 region has the DNA TGTGCCACCAGCAGAGATGTCAGTTATGGCTACACCTTC.

This clone was seen a single time. The rearrangement links TRBV5-1 to TRBJ2-1, with D perhaps matching TRBD1 (5 bases). This CDR3 is 13 amino acids long. Between the trimmed V and J ends, which lost 0 bases and 5 bases, there was a span of 6 bases. Germline CDR1 SGHRS, CDR2 YFSETQ. The CDR3 here is CASSLGQHNEQFF. DNA of the CDR3: TGCGCCAGCAGCTTGGGACAGCACAATGAGCAGTTCTTC. Filled out from reference TRBV5-1 and TRBJ2-1, the complete variable domain reads KAGVTQTPRYLIKTRGQQVTLSCSPISGHRSVSWYQQTPGQGLQFLFEYFSETQRNKGNFPGRFSGRQFSNSRSEMNVSTLELGDSALYLCASSLGQHNEQFFGPGTRLTVL.

CDR3 nucleotides: TGTGCCAGTAGTATTCGGCCTGGGACAGCCGAGCAGTTCTTC. Translation: CASSIRPGTAEQFF. The rearrangement links TRBV19 to TRBJ2-1; TRBD1 aligns across 7 bases. This CDR3 is 14 amino acids long. J lost 10 bases, V lost 3 bases, and 9 bases had no gene match. Germline V gene lookup returns CDR1 LNHDA and CDR2 SQIVND (reference sequence).

With respect to this clone: Within the sample, other DNA sequences also encode this same CDR3. The CDR3 region has the DNA TGTGCCAGCAGTCGTGACAGGAACTATGGCTACACCTTC. It translates to CASSRDRNYGYTF. This rearrangement joins TRBV6-5 to TRBJ1-2; D perhaps matches TRBD1 (6 bases). The CDR3 is 13 amino acids. V was cut by 5 bases and J by 2 bases, with 9 bases left in between. Germline V CDR1 and CDR2: MNHEY, SVGAGI.

The count of this clone is one. At one boundary the junction diverges from the germline segment, which might be a read error. The rearrangement links TRBV7-9 to TRBJ2-1; D might be TRBD2 (6 bases). The CDR3 runs 14 residues. The V gene's germline CDR1 is SEHNR and CDR2 FQNEAQ (reference sequence). The CDR3 is CASSLANSNNEQFF. DNA for the CDR3: TGTGCCAGCAGCCTAGCGAACTCCAACAATGAGCAGTTCTTC.

For this clone: Germline and junction disagree at one end, which may indicate a read error. The chain joins TRBV12-5 to TRBJ2-3; 7 positions agree with TRBD2. In germline, CDR1 is LGHNT, CDR2 FRNRAP. The CDR3 is 13 amino acids. CDR3 in DNA: TGTGCTAGTGCCCTAGCGGACACAGGTACGCAGTATTTT. Protein product: CASALADTGTQYF.